This T cell receptor (beta chain) was identified in a study of CD8+CD57+ T cells in acquired aplastic anemia. Turning to the study itself: Sorted CD4+ plus CD8+ cells gave DNA averaging roughly 3.2 ug. Regarding the study as a whole: Controls did not differ significantly from patients in CD8+ Simpson's diversity.

According to the study, genomic DNA was the template for TCR beta VDJ and CDR3 profiling. TCRdb reprocessed the reads via MiXCR and lists one record per CDR3 protein. The sample includes around 200,000 distinct CDR3 sequences, roughly 50% of them seen just once. The V segment lost 3 bases and the J segment 5 bases; nucleotides outside the gene matches: 2. Looked up from germline, CDR1 is LNHDA and CDR2 is SQIVND (reference sequence). The CDR3 runs to 15 residues. For sequencing, patients were chosen who had shown expansion of CD8+CD57+ cells by flow cytometry. Remarks on this clonotype: Antigen: not known.

This clonotype originated in a human donor with aplastic anemia. What was sequenced was sorted CD4+, CD8+, or CD8+CD57+ T cells (not recorded which) from PBMCs. This chain links TRBV19 with TRBJ1-6; TRBD1 agrees at 9 bases. The CDR3 region is CASSITGGHNSPLHF. DNA of the CDR3: TGTGCCAGTAGTATTACAGGGGGCCATAATTCACCCCTCCACTTT.